The clone carrying this TCR beta chain occurred many times. This sample is part of a study of T cells in Graves' hyperthyroidism and ophthalmopathy. Patients showing uncontrolled infection, other autoimmune disease, pregnancy or lactation were ineligible. TCR beta CDR3 region amplification was performed from RNA transcripts. During a first-round RT-PCR of the TCR CDR3, the HTBI primer set was used. TCRdb reprocessed the multiplex PCR reads via MiXCR and lists one record per CDR3 protein. The profile shows 560,000 or so distinct CDR3 sequences, 35% to 55% of them singletons. This CDR3 has 18 residues. The V end lost 1 base, the J end lost 2 bases, and 18 bases lay between the germline ends. Germline CDR1 is SEHNR and CDR2 is FQNEAQ (reference sequence).

The origin of this receptor is a young woman with Graves' hyperthyroidism. This chain connects TRBV7-9 to TRBJ1-3; D unresolved. Source material: peripheral blood or thyroid tissue (not recorded which). The DNA of the CDR3 is TGTGCCAGCAGCTTAGGCAGGATCTCCATCATCCCTGGAAACACCATATATTTT. This translates into CASSLGRISIIPGNTIYF.